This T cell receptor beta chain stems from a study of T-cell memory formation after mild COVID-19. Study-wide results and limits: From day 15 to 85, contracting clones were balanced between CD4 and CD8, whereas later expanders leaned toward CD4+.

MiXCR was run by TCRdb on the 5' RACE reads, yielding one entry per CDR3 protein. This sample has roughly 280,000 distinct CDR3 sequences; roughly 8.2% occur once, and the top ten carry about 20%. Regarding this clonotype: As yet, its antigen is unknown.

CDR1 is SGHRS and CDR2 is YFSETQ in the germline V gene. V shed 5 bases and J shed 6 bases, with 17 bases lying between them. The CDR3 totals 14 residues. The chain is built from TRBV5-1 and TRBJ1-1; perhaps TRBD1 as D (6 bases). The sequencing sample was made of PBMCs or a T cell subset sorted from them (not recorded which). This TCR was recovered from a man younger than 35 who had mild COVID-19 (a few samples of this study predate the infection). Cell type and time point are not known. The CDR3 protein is CASRDGDINSEAFF. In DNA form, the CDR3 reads TGCGCCAGCAGAGATGGGGACATAAATTCTGAAGCTTTCTTT.